The 11 T cell receptor beta chains reported below all come from one sample, sequenced in a study of blood T cells in healthy people across ages. A J-beta primer mix and a sample-barcoded 5' primer were used in a second PCR of about 7 to 12 cycles. TCRdb passed the 5' RACE reads through MiXCR, listing each CDR3 protein once. The sample includes hundreds of thousands of distinct CDR3 sequences, over 45% seen only once; the top ten take roughly 34%. Source material: blood. The receptors were sampled from a woman aged 55-70 years in good health.

The V and J genes are TRBV30 and TRBJ1-5; D gene unclear. V lost 2 bases and J 8 bases, leaving 13 bases between the germline ends. The length of the CDR3 is 13 residues. Looked up from germline, CDR1 is GTSNPN and CDR2 is SVGIG (reference sequence). CDR3 amino acids: CAWSSPRTEPQHF. CDR3 in DNA: TGTGCCTGGAGTTCACCCAGGACCGAGCCCCAGCATTTT. Complete variable domain (other parts from reference TRBV30 and TRBJ1-5): SQTIHQWPATLVQPVGSPLSLECTVEGTSNPNLYWYRQAAGRGLQLLFYSVGIGQISSEVPQNLSASRPQDRQFILSSKKLLLSDSGFYLCAWSSPRTEPQHFGDGTRLSIL.

The rearrangement links TRBV20-1 to TRBJ2-7; 10 bases map to TRBD2. Germline V gives CDR1 DFQATT, CDR2 SNEGSKA (reference sequence). Trimming at V came to 6 bases and at J to 4 bases, leaving 6 bases not matched to a gene. This CDR3 has 13 residues. CDR3 bases: TGCAGTGCCCCCGGGACTAGCGTGTACGAGCAGTACTTC. Translating it yields CSAPGTSVYEQYF.

This rearrangement joins TRBV2 to TRBJ2-1, with 15 bases aligning to TRBD2. V was pared by 5 bases and J by 7 bases, with 9 bases of the junction left unmatched. Germline lookup yields CDR1 SNHLY and CDR2 FYNNEI. The CDR3 runs 17 residues. As DNA, the CDR3 is TGTGCCAGCAGTCCTGGACTAGCGGGAGGGCCTGGGAATGAGCAGTTCTTC. Encoded protein: CASSPGLAGGPGNEQFF.

The gene calls are TRBV7-9 and TRBJ2-6, with D possibly being TRBD1 or TRBD2 (6 bases each). Germline assignment: CDR1 SEHNR and CDR2 FQNEAQ (reference sequence). The V and J ends lost 5 bases and 1 base respectively, with 12 bases between them. The CDR3 sequence is 16 residues long. CDR3 coding DNA: TGTGCCAGCAGCACAGAGGGGGGATCTGGGGCCAACGTCCTGACTTTC. Translating it yields CASSTEGGSGANVLTF.

Comments on this clonotype: A much larger clone lies one base from this, so it may be a read error. This rearrangement joins TRBV28 to TRBJ2-7, with D tentatively TRBD1 or TRBD2 (5 bases each). Per germline, CDR1 MDHEN and CDR2 SYDVKM. The CDR3 loop spans 12 amino acids. CDR3 coding DNA: TGTGCCAGCCGGGACCAAACCTACGAGAAGTACTTC. Protein sequence: CASRDQTYEKYF.

There are a few counts of this clonotype. V usage is TRBV3-1 and J usage is TRBJ1-2; D call uncertain. Germline V gives CDR1 LGHDT, CDR2 YNNKEL (reference sequence). This CDR3 is 12 amino acids long. V was trimmed by 0 bases and J by 8 bases, leaving 7 bases between them. The CDR3: CASSQDGEGYTF. The DNA for the CDR3 is TGTGCCAGCAGCCAAGACGGGGAAGGCTACACCTTC.

This clonotype was seen just once. At one boundary the junction diverges from the germline segment, which might be a read error. The CDR3, as DNA: TGTGCCGGCAGCTTTGGGACTAGAGACAATGAGCAGTTCTTC. It specifies CAGSFGTRDNEQFF. This rearrangement joins TRBV7-6 to TRBJ2-1; 8 bases agree with TRBD2. CDR1 SGHVS and CDR2 FNYEAQ come from the germline V gene. The CDR3 totals 14 residues.

This clonotype appeared a few times. The CDR3, as DNA: TGTGCCAGCAGTCCGTGGAACACTGAAGCTTTCTTT. Encoded protein: CASSPWNTEAFF. The V gene is TRBV28, the J gene TRBJ1-1, with D unresolved. CDR1 is MDHEN and CDR2 is SYDVKM in the germline V gene. The CDR3 consists of 12 residues. Trimming cost V 5 bases and J 1 base, with 5 bases left between them.

Points on this clonotype: Given a much more abundant clone one base away, this may be a read error. The V call is TRBV4-3, the J call TRBJ2-3, with D perhaps matching TRBD2 (5 bases). V lost 4 bases to trimming and J lost 6 bases, with 26 bases between them. The CDR3 is made up of 18 amino acids. CDR1 and CDR2 from the germline V gene are LGHNA and YSLEER. This CDR3 is CASSRERAYGRGSDTQYF. CDR3 nucleotides: TGCGCCAGCAGCCGAGAGAGGGCTTATGGGAGAGGATCGGATACGCAGTATTTT.

Comment on this clonotype: One end of the junction does not line up with germline, which may come from a read error. The chain couples TRBV4-3 to TRBJ2-2; no reliable D call. Germline V gives CDR1 LGHNA, CDR2 YSLEER. The CDR3 runs 15 residues. This CDR3 reads CASSQVNLNSGELFF. For the CDR3, the DNA is TGCGCCAGCAGCCAAGTCAACCTGAACTCCGGGGAGCTGTTTTTT.

The gene calls are TRBV5-1 and TRBJ2-4; D is perhaps TRBD1 or TRBD2 (5 bases each). V was pared by 3 bases and J by 15 bases, with 25 bases between. CDR3 length: 15 residues. Germline loops: CDR1 SGHRS, CDR2 YFSETQ. The CDR3 region has the DNA TGCGCCAGCAGCTCCTCGGGGCTCAGGTCCTACGAGCGGTACTTC. Translation gives CASSSSGLRSYERYF.